The clone carrying this T cell receptor beta chain was detected only a few times. The sample originates from a study of blood T cell repertoires in COVID-19. Study context: Sources were T cells, B-cell-depleted T cells, or PBMCs; the material itself was cDNA or gDNA.

Here immunoSEQ multiplex PCR was the method, and the copy in TCRdb shows in-frame clones only, minus some. Seen here are about 210,000 clones, around 89% observed once, and the top ten hold approximately 1.1%. This CDR3 comprises 12 residues. V was trimmed by 0 bases and J by 6 bases, leaving 6 bases between them. Germline CDR1 is SGHTS and CDR2 is YDEGEE. V and J are TRBV5-8 and TRBJ2-5; D is perhaps TRBD1 (6 bases). The sample was PBMCs or T cells enriched from blood (not recorded which). This TCR derives from a young man who had recovered from COVID-19. This CDR3 is CASSLGGQTQYF. The CDR3 region has the DNA TGTGCCAGCAGCTTGGGGGGGCAGACCCAGTACTTC.